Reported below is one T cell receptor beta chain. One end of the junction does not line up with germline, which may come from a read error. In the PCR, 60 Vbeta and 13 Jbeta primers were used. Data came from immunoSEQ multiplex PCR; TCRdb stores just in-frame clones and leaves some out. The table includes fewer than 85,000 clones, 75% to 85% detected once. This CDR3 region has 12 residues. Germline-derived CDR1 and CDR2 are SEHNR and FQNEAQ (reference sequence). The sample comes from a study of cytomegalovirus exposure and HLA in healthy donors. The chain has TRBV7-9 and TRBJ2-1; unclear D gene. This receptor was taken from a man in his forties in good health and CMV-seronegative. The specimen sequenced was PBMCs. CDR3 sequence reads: CSSSLTQNEQFF. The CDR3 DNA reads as TGTTCCAGCAGTCTTACACAGAATGAGCAGTTCTTC.